These 16 T cell receptor beta chains were all obtained from the same sample, sequenced in a study of blood T cell repertoires in COVID-19. Generated by immunoSEQ multiplex PCR, the TCRdb table keeps only in-frame clones and is missing some. The sample holds hundreds of thousands of clones, 87% seen once. The sequencing sample was made of PBMCs or T cells enriched from blood (not recorded which). The receptors come from a woman aged 25-40 years with acute COVID-19.

The V call is TRBV7-2, the J call TRBJ2-1, with unresolved D. CDR1 is SGHTA, CDR2 FQGNSA, per germline. V lost 2 bases to trimming and J lost 0 bases, with 8 bases between them. This CDR3 region has 15 residues. In nucleotides, the CDR3 is TGTGCCAGCAGCTTAATGCCGAGCTCCTACAATGAGCAGTTCTTC. Residues: CASSLMPSSYNEQFF.

The chain is built from TRBV9 and TRBJ2-3; the D gene could be TRBD1 or TRBD2 (10 bases each). CDR3 length: 21 amino acids. V shed 3 bases and J shed 2 bases, with 31 bases lying between them. The germline V gene has CDR1 SGDLS and CDR2 YYNGEE. CDR3 in amino acids: CASSARQGASGSSFSTDTQYF. The CDR3 region has the DNA TGTGCCAGCAGCGCCCGACAGGGGGCTAGCGGGAGTAGTTTTTCCACAGATACGCAGTATTTT.

The J gene is TRBJ1-4, the V gene TRBV28; weak D call: TRBD1 (6 bases). From germline, CDR1 is MDHEN and CDR2 SYDVKM. CDR3 length: 11 residues. Trimming took off 8 bases at V and 14 bases at J, with 15 bases between the two ends. CDR3 nucleotides: TGTGCCAGCCAGGGGTATGGATTCCTGTTTTTT. Translation gives CASQGYGFLFF. Full variable domain (missing parts from reference TRBV28 and TRBJ1-4): DVKVTQSSRYLVKRTGEKVFLECVQDMDHENMFWYRQDPGLGLRLIYFSYDVKMKEKGDIPEGYSVSREKKERFSLILESASTNQTSMYLCASQGYGFLFFGSGTQLSVL.

The chain carries TRBV6-1 and TRBJ1-1, with TRBD1 identical over 9 bases. The CDR3 is 14 residues long. Germline assignment: CDR1 MNHNS and CDR2 SASEGT. Trimming at V came to 2 bases and at J to 6 bases, leaving 4 bases not matched to a gene. CDR3 residues: CASSEITGGSEAFF. CDR3 DNA: TGTGCCAGCAGTGAAATAACAGGGGGCTCTGAAGCTTTCTTT.

This clone has a handful of counts. This chain uses TRBV3-1 (or the pseudogene TRBV3-2) with TRBJ2-7; maybe TRBD2 (6 bases). The germline V gene encodes CDR1 LGHDT and CDR2 YNNKEL (reference sequence). The CDR3 spans 16 residues. Deletions cut 4 bases from V and 1 base from J, with 17 bases between. This chain's CDR3 is CASSPLGGGGSYEQYF. The DNA of the CDR3 is TGTGCCAGCAGCCCTCTGGGCGGCGGAGGGTCCTACGAGCAGTACTTC.

The CDR3 nucleotides are TGCGCCAGCAGCCCCGGCGGGGCACTAGGGGATACGCAGTATTTT. This sequence encodes CASSPGGALGDTQYF. The chain uses TRBV5-1 and TRBJ2-3; possible D gene TRBD2, 6 bases. Germline CDR1 reads SGHRS; CDR2 reads YFSETQ. The CDR3 spans 15 residues. Trimming shortened V by 4 bases and J by 6 bases, and 18 bases separated the two germline ends.

The chain combines TRBV7-3 with TRBJ2-1, with TRBD2 matching 12 bases. Germline V gene data show CDR1 as SGHTA and CDR2 as FQGTGA. The CDR3 spans 16 residues. V was clipped by 5 bases and J by 2 bases; unmatched bases: 4. CDR3 sequence reads: CASSPASGGAYNEQFF. CDR3 nucleotide sequence: TGTGCCAGCAGCCCAGCTAGCGGGGGGGCCTACAATGAGCAGTTCTTC.

The chain links TRBV29-1 to TRBJ2-2; no firm D call. This CDR3 has 13 amino acids. Germline V gene sequence: CDR1 SQVTM, CDR2 ANQGSEA. V was shortened by 4 bases and J by 0 bases, with 6 bases between the two germline ends. Written as DNA, the CDR3 is TGCAGCGTTGGGCAGTCGAACACCGGGGAGCTGTTTTTT. This encodes CSVGQSNTGELFF.

The J gene is TRBJ1-6, the V gene TRBV21-1; TRBD1, the table's D call, lacks a check against the DNA. TRBV21-1 constitutes a pseudogene. CDR3 length: 18 amino acids. CDR3 nucleotide sequence: TGTGCCAGCAGCCTCGGACAGAAACTGAGCTCCTATAATTCACCCCTCCACTTT. Translating gives CASSLGQKLSSYNSPLHF.

This chain connects TRBV10-2 to TRBJ2-7, with 8 bases fitting TRBD1. V dropped 6 bases and J dropped 2; count of bases not matched to a gene: 12. CDR3 length equals 16 residues. Germline CDR1 is WSHSY and CDR2 is SAAADI. In DNA form, the CDR3 reads TGCGCCAGCAGCCCTGCCCAGGGGGCGCACCCCTACGAGCAGTACTTC. Translation gives CASSPAQGAHPYEQYF.

The genes are TRBV10-1 and TRBJ2-7; no firm D call. Germline V gene lookup returns CDR1 WNHNN and CDR2 SYGVQD (reference sequence). The V end was cut by 2 bases, the J end by 2 bases, with 7 bases between. The CDR3 loop spans 13 amino acids. As DNA, the CDR3 is TGCGCCAGCAGTGAGCATGTTGCCTACGAGCAGTACTTC. It specifies CASSEHVAYEQYF.

The chain couples TRBV5-4 to TRBJ1-4, with a possible D match to TRBD1 (5 bases). V was shortened by 4 bases and J by 3 bases, with 13 bases between the two germline ends. The CDR3 is 15 residues long. Germline-derived CDR1 and CDR2 are SGHNT and YYREEE (reference sequence). The CDR3, as DNA: TGTGCCAGCAGCCTTCAGGCGGGGGCTAATGAAAAACTGTTTTTT. Protein sequence: CASSLQAGANEKLFF.

The chain uses TRBV19 and TRBJ2-1; the match to TRBD1 covers 7 bases. Germline V gives CDR1 LNHDA, CDR2 SQIVND (reference sequence). V lost 6 bases to trimming and J lost 12 bases; unmatched junction nucleotides: 11. The CDR3 totals 13 residues. Written as DNA, the CDR3 is TGTGCCAGTAGGATTCTAGGGGACAGTCCGCAGTTCTTC. It codes for CASRILGDSPQFF.

The chain combines TRBV7-3 with TRBJ2-1; 10 bases align to TRBD2. The CDR3 spans 15 residues. CDR1 is SGHTA, CDR2 FQGTGA, per germline. Losses at the gene ends were 3 bases for V and 3 bases for J; bases not matched to a gene: 2. The CDR3 DNA follows: TGTGCCAGCAGCTTGGGACTAGCGTTCTACAATGAGCAGTTCTTC. This gives the protein CASSLGLAFYNEQFF.

The CDR3 region is CASSLAADRENIQYF. The CDR3 DNA sequence: TGTGCCAGCAGCTTGGCCGCGGACAGGGAAAACATTCAGTACTTC. The gene calls are TRBV5-8 and TRBJ2-4; 8 nucleotides line up with TRBD1. CDR3 size: 15 residues. The germline gives CDR1 SGHTS, CDR2 YDEGEE. V lost 0 bases and J lost 5; bases outside the gene matches: 4.

This chain links TRBV28 with TRBJ1-3; D is unclear. Germline V gives CDR1 MDHEN, CDR2 SYDVKM. This CDR3 has 14 amino acids. Between the trimmed V and J ends, which lost 8 bases and 0 bases, there was a span of 11 bases. CDR3 coding DNA: TGTGCCAGCTACGAGGCCTTCTCTGGAAACACCATATATTTT. It encodes CASYEAFSGNTIYF.